The T cell receptor (beta chain) described here comes from a study of T cell repertoires in cytomegalovirus infection. Overall study: A matching HLA type, together with CMV infection, was signaled by public TCR beta signatures. Study-level findings and limits: Within the response measured ex vivo, HLA-C-restricted CMV-specific TCR beta clonotypes were dominant. Carriers of CMV and the relevant HLA type were discriminated by public TCR beta frequency.

MiXCR, run by TCRdb on the reads, gives a single entry per CDR3 protein. The sample lists some 800,000 distinct CDR3 sequences, 25% to 30% seen once, with roughly 13% in the top ten. In its sample, this clonotype was seen a few times. Antigen specificity is unknown. The V and J ends lost 5 bases and 8 bases, in that order; junction bases with no gene match: 7. This CDR3 has 14 residues. V is TRBV12-3 or TRBV12-4 and J is TRBJ2-1; TRBD1 agrees at 9 bases. Material: cultured CD8+ T cells from PBMCs, obtained from culture after CMV antigen stimulation. This TCR derives from a human donor in good health (CMV status not recorded). Some clones in this sample may be carry-over from other donors' samples. CDR3 in DNA: TGTGCCAGCAGTAGGACAGGGGCGAGAGATGAGCAGTTCTTC. Protein product: CASSRTGARDEQFF.